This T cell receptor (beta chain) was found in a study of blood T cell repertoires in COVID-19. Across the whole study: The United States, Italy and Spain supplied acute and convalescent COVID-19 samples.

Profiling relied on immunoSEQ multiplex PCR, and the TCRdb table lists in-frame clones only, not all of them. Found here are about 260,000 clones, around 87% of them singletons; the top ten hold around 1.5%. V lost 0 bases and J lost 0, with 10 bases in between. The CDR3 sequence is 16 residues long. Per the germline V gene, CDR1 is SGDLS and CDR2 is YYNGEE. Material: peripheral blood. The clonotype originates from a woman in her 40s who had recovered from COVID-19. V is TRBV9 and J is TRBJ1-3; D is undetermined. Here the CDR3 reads CASSVGAGYSGNTIYF. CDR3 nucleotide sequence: TGTGCCAGCAGCGTAGGGGCGGGGTACTCTGGAAACACCATATATTTT.